This T cell receptor beta chain was recovered during a study of blood T cell repertoires in COVID-19. The CDR3 is made up of 16 amino acids. The germline V gene encodes CDR1 MGHRA and CDR2 YSYEKL. V dropped 1 base and J dropped 1; count of bases not matched to a gene: 6. The method was immunoSEQ multiplex PCR; TCRdb's version includes in-frame clones alone and lacks a portion of them. The sample has 60,000 to 75,000 clones; approximately 90% are singletons. The chain recombines TRBV4-1 with TRBJ2-5, with TRBD2 matching over 7 bases. The receptor's source is a human donor in a cohort sampled during active COVID-19. The specimen sequenced was peripheral blood. The CDR3 protein is CASSQVPTSAQETQYF. The CDR3 DNA reads as TGCGCCAGCAGCCAAGTGCCCACTAGCGCCCAAGAGACCCAGTACTTC.